This entry is about one TCR beta chain. Its antigen is as yet unknown. The entry originates in a study of OX40 agonist ivuxolimab in advanced cancers. Across the whole study: Aged about 20 to 85 with a mean of roughly 63 years, they were around 83% male. Patients with prior anti-PD-1, anti-PD-L1 or anti-CTLA-4 therapy were eligible; roughly 41% had some. Study-level points and caveats: Not determined was the antigen specificity of the expanded peripheral T cells. The mean number of expanded clones was higher in CD8+ T cells than in CD4+.

J gave up 2 bases and V 3 bases, and 7 bases lay outside the gene matches. There are 16 residues in the CDR3. Germline CDR1 reads KGHSH; CDR2 reads LQKENI. This table comes from immunoSEQ multiplex PCR, and its TCRdb copy is limited to in-frame clones, with some not included. The table shows under 100,000 clones, with about 88% occurring only once. This receptor was obtained from an adult with an advanced solid tumor such as melanoma, head and neck, liver or kidney cancer. Here the sequenced sample was CD4+ or CD8+ T cells sorted from blood, taken in a trial of the OX40 agonist ivuxolimab. The rearrangement uses TRBV18 and TRBJ2-7; 10 positions agree with TRBD2. The CDR3 sequence is CASSPLPGLATYEQYF. The CDR3 nucleotides are TGTGCCAGCTCACCTCTTCCGGGACTAGCGACCTACGAGCAGTACTTC.